The TCR beta chain described here comes from a study of neurological immune-mediated disorders. General study results and limits: Patients with HTLV-1-associated myelopathy had the highest level of TCR clonal expansion, whereas patients with multiple sclerosis had the lowest level, falling beneath the level found in healthy controls. Expanded clones shared no CDR3 amino acid sequences across subjects, suggesting private repertoires in all groups.

This clonotype has a count of ten or more. The antigen is unknown. For the sorted libraries, about 970,000 CD4+ or CD8+ T cells were used. V was trimmed by 0 bases and J by 7 bases, leaving 15 bases between them. The CDR3 covers 15 residues. The germline gives CDR1 MNHEY, CDR2 SMNVEV (reference sequence). 5'RACE with 10-nucleotide random UMIs generated the cDNA. MiXCR was run by TCRdb on the 5' RACE reads, yielding one entry per CDR3 protein. The sample includes around 30,000 distinct CDR3 sequences, just over 4% of them seen just once. The chain combines TRBV27 with TRBJ1-2; a weak D match, TRBD1 (5 bases). Sequenced sample: CD4+ T cells from blood. This sequence was found in a woman aged 40-49 years in good health. The CDR3 spells CASSLSGTQALGYTF. Written as DNA, the CDR3 is TGTGCCAGCAGTTTATCCGGGACTCAGGCCCTTGGCTACACCTTC.